This TCR beta chain was found in a study of shared clonotypes between healthy human individuals. Study-level information: With ages of 18 to 49, the donors were a couple of women and three men.

Regarding the study as a whole: Only blood was sampled, and tissue TCR repertoires likely differ from blood ones. Having only a few donors restricted how much genetic and exposure-history diversity was captured.

Sequencing used immunoSEQ multiplex PCR; TCRdb keeps in-frame clones, though not all of them. The sample includes about 490,000 clones, 76% seen only once; the top ten take roughly 13%. The V and J ends lost 4 bases and 12 bases, in that order; junction bases with no gene match: 15. Germline V CDR1 and CDR2: LNHDA, SQIVND (reference sequence). The length of the CDR3 is 15 residues. This clone was picked up a small number of times. Its antigen remains unidentified. The chain links TRBV19 to TRBJ2-1, with TRBD1 identical over 7 bases. The receptor was derived from a woman aged 40 to 49 in good health. Some clones in this sample may be carry-over from other donors' samples. Sequencing was carried out using PBMCs. The CDR3 bases are TGTGCCAGTAGTACTTCAACCCTAAGGGGGCGGCGGCAGTTCTTC. Protein product: CASSTSTLRGRRQFF.